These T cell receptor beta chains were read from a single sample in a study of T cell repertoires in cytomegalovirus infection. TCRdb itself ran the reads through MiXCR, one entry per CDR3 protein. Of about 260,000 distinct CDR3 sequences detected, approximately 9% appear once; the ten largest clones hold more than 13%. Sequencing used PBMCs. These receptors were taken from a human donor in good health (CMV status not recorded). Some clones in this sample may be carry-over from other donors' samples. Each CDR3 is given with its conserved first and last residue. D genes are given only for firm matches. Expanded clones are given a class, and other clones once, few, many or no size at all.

CDR3 DNA: TGTGCCAGCTCACCAGACAGGGTGGGGCCCCGCTTGCCCCATCCGATGAACACAGATACGCAGTATTTT
CDR3 protein: CASSPDRVGPRLPHPMNTDTQYF
D gene: TRBD1
V gene: TRBV18
J gene: TRBJ2-3
clone size: .

CDR3 DNA: TGTGCCAGCAGCCAGGGTAGGAAGCGGATAGACAATGAGCAGTTCTTC
CDR3 protein: CASSQGRKRIDNEQFF
D gene: .
V gene: TRBV7-8
J gene: TRBJ2-1
clone size: many

CDR3 DNA: TGTGCCAGCAGTTCCCCCGGACAGGGGGCGCTAACCGGGGAGCTGTTTTTT
CDR3 protein: CASSSPGQGALTGELFF
D gene: TRBD1
V gene: TRBV28
J gene: TRBJ2-2
clone size: few

CDR3 DNA: TGCAGTGCTATAGTAGCGCATCTCGGGGAGCAGTACTTC
CDR3 protein: CSAIVAHLGEQYF
D gene: .
V gene: TRBV20-1
J gene: TRBJ2-7
clone size: .

CDR3 DNA: TGTGCCAGCAGTTATTACTTGGCCCGAGAACGACTGTTTTTT
CDR3 protein: CASSYYLARERLFF
D gene: .
V gene: TRBV28
J gene: TRBJ1-4
clone size: few

CDR3 DNA: TGCGCCAGCAGTATCGGACCCAGGGACGACTACGAGCAGTACTTC
CDR3 protein: CASSIGPRDDYEQYF
D gene: .
V gene: TRBV10-1
J gene: TRBJ2-7
clone size: many

CDR3 DNA: TGTGCCAGCAGTGAAGAGCGGGGCCCGCGCAATCAGCCCCAGCATTTT
CDR3 protein: CASSEERGPRNQPQHF
D gene: .
V gene: TRBV6-1
J gene: TRBJ1-5
clone size: many

CDR3 DNA: TGCAGTTCCAGGAGGGGTGATACAGATACGCAGTATTTT
CDR3 protein: CSSRRGDTDTQYF
D gene: .
V gene: TRBV29-1
J gene: TRBJ2-3
clone size: .

CDR3 DNA: TGCAGCGTTGAAAGGGGGCCTGGGTCGTACGAGCAGTACTTC
CDR3 protein: CSVERGPGSYEQYF
D gene: TRBD1
V gene: TRBV29-1
J gene: TRBJ2-7
clone size: many

CDR3 DNA: TGTGCCAGCAGCTATCTAGGGGGGGGGCTCGAGCAGTACTTC
CDR3 protein: CASSYLGGGLEQYF
D gene: .
V gene: TRBV7-2
J gene: TRBJ2-7
clone size: many

CDR3 DNA: TGCAGTGCTAGTATCCCGACAGGGATCCACGAGCAGTACTTC
CDR3 protein: CSASIPTGIHEQYF
D gene: TRBD1
V gene: TRBV20-1
J gene: TRBJ2-7
clone size: many

CDR3 DNA: TGTGCCAGCAGCTTAGGTCGGACAGGGGGCTTTACGCAGTATTTT
CDR3 protein: CASSLGRTGGFTQYF
D gene: TRBD1
V gene: TRBV7-2
J gene: TRBJ2-3
clone size: many

CDR3 DNA: TGTGCCAGCAGTTTGGGCGGGACTAGGGGAAACATTCAGTACTTC
CDR3 protein: CASSLGGTRGNIQYF
D gene: TRBD2
V gene: TRBV12-3/TRBV12-4
J gene: TRBJ2-4
clone size: .

CDR3 DNA: TGCAGTGCAACTACGGGGACCCAGTACTTC
CDR3 protein: CSATTGTQYF
D gene: .
V gene: TRBV20-1
J gene: TRBJ2-5
clone size: few

CDR3 DNA: TGTGCCAGCAGCCCAGCGACAGGCAATCAGCCCCAGCATTTT
CDR3 protein: CASSPATGNQPQHF
D gene: .
V gene: TRBV7-2
J gene: TRBJ1-5
clone size: many

CDR3 DNA: TGTGCCAGTAGACTTCGACGGGTGGAGGGCTACACCTTC
CDR3 protein: CASRLRRVEGYTF
D gene: .
V gene: TRBV19
J gene: TRBJ1-2
clone size: .

CDR3 DNA: TGTGCCACCAGCAGAGAGGAAGGCTACGAGCAGTACTTC
CDR3 protein: CATSREEGYEQYF
D gene: .
V gene: TRBV15
J gene: TRBJ2-7
clone size: many

CDR3 DNA: TGCAGTGCTTACAGGGTTGGCGAGCAGTACTTC
CDR3 protein: CSAYRVGEQYF
D gene: .
V gene: TRBV20-1
J gene: TRBJ2-7
clone size: .

CDR3 DNA: TGTGCCAGCAGCGTGTGGGACGGAGGGGACGAGCAGTACTTC
CDR3 protein: CASSVWDGGDEQYF
D gene: .
V gene: TRBV7-2
J gene: TRBJ2-7
clone size: many

CDR3 DNA: TGTGCCAGCAGCCCAACCGGGACAGGGGGAGGCTACACCTTC
CDR3 protein: CASSPTGTGGGYTF
D gene: TRBD1
V gene: TRBV4-2
J gene: TRBJ1-2
clone size: few

CDR3 DNA: TGCAGTGCCTCCACCCTCCTCGAGAGCTCCTACAATGAGCAGTTCTTC
CDR3 protein: CSASTLLESSYNEQFF
D gene: .
V gene: TRBV20-1
J gene: TRBJ2-1
clone size: many

CDR3 DNA: TGTGCCAGCAGCCGACAAAGCGGCCCGCCAAATGAGCAGTTCTTC
CDR3 protein: CASSRQSGPPNEQFF
D gene: .
V gene: TRBV12-3/TRBV12-4
J gene: TRBJ2-1
clone size: many

CDR3 DNA: TGTGCCAGCAGACTACTAGGGACTAGCGGGGCGGAGACCCAGTACTTC
CDR3 protein: CASRLLGTSGAETQYF
D gene: TRBD2
V gene: TRBV28
J gene: TRBJ2-5
clone size: .

CDR3 DNA: TGTGCCAGCACCTCCTCGGGGGGACCGGGCTACACCTTC
CDR3 protein: CASTSSGGPGYTF
D gene: .
V gene: TRBV2
J gene: TRBJ1-2
clone size: many

CDR3 DNA: TGCAGTGCTAGAGGACAGGATAGCTCCTACAATGAGCAGTTCTTC
CDR3 protein: CSARGQDSSYNEQFF
D gene: .
V gene: TRBV20-1
J gene: TRBJ2-1
clone size: .

CDR3 DNA: TGTGCTAGTGGTCCCGATGGGGGGCCTACCTACGAGCAGTACTTC
CDR3 protein: CASGPDGGPTYEQYF
D gene: .
V gene: TRBV12-5
J gene: TRBJ2-7
clone size: few

CDR3 DNA: TGTGCCAGCAGCATAGTGGACAGGGGGCGAGGTGGCTACACCTTC
CDR3 protein: CASSIVDRGRGGYTF
D gene: TRBD1
V gene: TRBV11-2
J gene: TRBJ1-2
clone size: many

CDR3 DNA: TGCGCCAGCAGCCCCGACAGGGAACCCTACACCTTC
CDR3 protein: CASSPDREPYTF
D gene: TRBD1
V gene: TRBV5-1
J gene: TRBJ1-2
clone size: few

CDR3 DNA: TGTGCCAGCAGCTCCCAGGGAGCAGGCGGCTACACCTTC
CDR3 protein: CASSSQGAGGYTF
D gene: .
V gene: TRBV7-2
J gene: TRBJ1-2
clone size: many

CDR3 DNA: TGTGCCAGCAGACGGGACAGCTTCTATGGCTACACCTTC
CDR3 protein: CASRRDSFYGYTF
D gene: TRBD1
V gene: TRBV6-1
J gene: TRBJ1-2
clone size: .

CDR3 DNA: TGTGCCACTAGACCAATGGGTGAAAATGAAAAACTGTTTTTT
CDR3 protein: CATRPMGENEKLFF
D gene: .
V gene: TRBV19
J gene: TRBJ1-4
clone size: few

CDR3 DNA: TGCAGCGTTGAAGGGACTGCGAACACTGAAGCTTTCTTT
CDR3 protein: CSVEGTANTEAFF
D gene: .
V gene: TRBV29-1
J gene: TRBJ1-1
clone size: few

CDR3 DNA: TGTGCCATCAGTTACAGTGATTTAAACTATGGCTACACCTTC
CDR3 protein: CAISYSDLNYGYTF
D gene: .
V gene: TRBV10-3
J gene: TRBJ1-2
clone size: many

CDR3 DNA: TGTGCCAGCCGTCTGACAGCGAACACCGGGGAGCTGTTTTTT
CDR3 protein: CASRLTANTGELFF
D gene: .
V gene: TRBV25-1
J gene: TRBJ2-2
clone size: many

CDR3 DNA: TGTGCCAGCAGCTTTTCGTTCGGATACGGGTCCCATGGCTACACCTTC
CDR3 protein: CASSFSFGYGSHGYTF
D gene: .
V gene: TRBV7-2
J gene: TRBJ1-2
clone size: many

CDR3 DNA: TGCGCCAGCAGCCAAGAGCGGACAGGCGGCTACACCTTC
CDR3 protein: CASSQERTGGYTF
D gene: TRBD1
V gene: TRBV4-3
J gene: TRBJ1-2
clone size: few

CDR3 DNA: TGTGCCAGTAGTATGACCGGAAAGGCGAACACTGAAGCTTTCTTT
CDR3 protein: CASSMTGKANTEAFF
D gene: .
V gene: TRBV19
J gene: TRBJ1-1
clone size: many

CDR3 DNA: TGTGCCAGCAGCGTCGCCCCGGGACAGGGACCTGAAGCTTTCTTT
CDR3 protein: CASSVAPGQGPEAFF
D gene: TRBD1
V gene: TRBV7-2
J gene: TRBJ1-1
clone size: many

CDR3 DNA: TGTGCCAGTCGGGACAGGGCTGGGGCCAACGTCCTGACTTTC
CDR3 protein: CASRDRAGANVLTF
D gene: TRBD1
V gene: TRBV19
J gene: TRBJ2-6
clone size: few

CDR3 DNA: TGTGCCTGGACCACTCAGGGGGCCACCTATGGCTACACCTTC
CDR3 protein: CAWTTQGATYGYTF
D gene: TRBD1
V gene: TRBV30
J gene: TRBJ1-2
clone size: .

CDR3 DNA: TGCAGTGCTAGCGTGATCGCCAGAGAGACCCAGTACTTC
CDR3 protein: CSASVIARETQYF
D gene: .
V gene: TRBV20-1
J gene: TRBJ2-5
clone size: .

CDR3 DNA: TGTGCCAGCGTTGCCCCGGCTAGAGGGAGGATGTACTTC
CDR3 protein: CASVAPARGRMYF
D gene: .
V gene: TRBV28
J gene: TRBJ2-7
clone size: few

CDR3 DNA: TGTGCCAGCAGCCAGGAGGGGAAGGCCCGTGAAGCTTTCTTT
CDR3 protein: CASSQEGKAREAFF
D gene: .
V gene: TRBV7-9
J gene: TRBJ1-1
clone size: many

CDR3 DNA: TGCAGTGCTATCCCGGGAACGGACATTCAGTACTTC
CDR3 protein: CSAIPGTDIQYF
D gene: .
V gene: TRBV20-1
J gene: TRBJ2-4
clone size: many

CDR3 DNA: TGTGCCAGCAGCTTTGGGCGGACATACGAGCAGTACTTC
CDR3 protein: CASSFGRTYEQYF
D gene: .
V gene: TRBV7-6
J gene: TRBJ2-7
clone size: many

CDR3 DNA: TGTGCCAGCACCCTTCTCAACGGCGGCACAGATACGCAGTATTTT
CDR3 protein: CASTLLNGGTDTQYF
D gene: .
V gene: TRBV5-6
J gene: TRBJ2-3
clone size: .

CDR3 DNA: TGTGCCAGCAGCTCCTGGGACTCAAGCTCCTACGAGCAGTACTTC
CDR3 protein: CASSSWDSSSYEQYF
D gene: .
V gene: TRBV4-2
J gene: TRBJ2-7
clone size: .

CDR3 DNA: TGTGCCTGGCAGACAGGCTCTGGGGCCAACGTCCTGACTTTC
CDR3 protein: CAWQTGSGANVLTF
D gene: .
V gene: TRBV30
J gene: TRBJ2-6
clone size: few

CDR3 DNA: TGTGCCAGCAGTGAGGGGGGATTATTAACCGGGGAGCTGTTTTTT
CDR3 protein: CASSEGGLLTGELFF
D gene: .
V gene: TRBV28
J gene: TRBJ2-2
clone size: many

CDR3 DNA: TGTGCCAGCAGCTTACCTAAGGCAGGGGGGGTGAACACTGAAGCTTTCTTT
CDR3 protein: CASSLPKAGGVNTEAFF
D gene: TRBD1
V gene: TRBV7-2
J gene: TRBJ1-1
clone size: many

CDR3 DNA: TGCAGTGCTTCAGGACAGGGGTCGGCGAACACTGAAGCTTTCTTT
CDR3 protein: CSASGQGSANTEAFF
D gene: TRBD1
V gene: TRBV20-1
J gene: TRBJ1-1
clone size: few

CDR3 DNA: TGCAGTGCTGGGACAGTTCGACCGATGGGGGAGCAGTACTTC
CDR3 protein: CSAGTVRPMGEQYF
D gene: TRBD1
V gene: TRBV20-1
J gene: TRBJ2-7
clone size: many

CDR3 DNA: TGTGCCAGCAGACCTCCCAGGGGGTTGAACACTGAAGCTTTCTTT
CDR3 protein: CASRPPRGLNTEAFF
D gene: TRBD1
V gene: TRBV7-8
J gene: TRBJ1-1
clone size: .

CDR3 DNA: TGTGCCAGCAGCTTAGCCCAGGGTATTGGCGTCGTGCAGTACTTC
CDR3 protein: CASSLAQGIGVVQYF
D gene: .
V gene: TRBV7-2
J gene: TRBJ2-7
clone size: once

CDR3 DNA: TGTGCCAGCAGCCAAGCCAGGGGGCTCGGCACAGATACGCAGTATTTT
CDR3 protein: CASSQARGLGTDTQYF
D gene: TRBD1
V gene: TRBV14
J gene: TRBJ2-3
clone size: many